This T cell receptor beta chain was observed in a study of post-analysis software for immune sequencing data. Study background: Courses of disease covered relapsing-remitting, secondary progressive and progressive-relapsing multiple sclerosis.

Sequencing libraries made from TCR beta cDNA carried unique molecular identifiers. Each CDR3 protein gets one entry after TCRdb re-called the PCR reads with MiXCR. The sample holds hundreds of thousands of distinct CDR3 sequences, 59% seen once. Trimming stripped 4 bases from V and 1 base from J, with 4 bases between. Per germline, CDR1 SQVTM and CDR2 ANQGSEA. The CDR3 is made up of 11 amino acids. This clonotype was seen only a few times. The target antigen is unknown. Study-wide results and caveats: When the samples were clustered directly with F measure, those that had been prepared in the same batch showed strong co-clustering. Comparison with controls showed significantly lower normalized Chao1 diversity in multiple sclerosis patients. Included in a set of five TRBV segments more frequent in patients than controls were TRBV5-6, TRBV5-1 and TRBV20-1.

The chain uses TRBV29-1 and TRBJ1-2; D call uncertain. This sequence was found in a girl aged 2-15 years with multiple sclerosis. The sequenced sample consisted of blood. In DNA form, the CDR3 reads TGCAGCGTTGCCATTAACTATGGCTACACCTTC. Translating gives CSVAINYGYTF.